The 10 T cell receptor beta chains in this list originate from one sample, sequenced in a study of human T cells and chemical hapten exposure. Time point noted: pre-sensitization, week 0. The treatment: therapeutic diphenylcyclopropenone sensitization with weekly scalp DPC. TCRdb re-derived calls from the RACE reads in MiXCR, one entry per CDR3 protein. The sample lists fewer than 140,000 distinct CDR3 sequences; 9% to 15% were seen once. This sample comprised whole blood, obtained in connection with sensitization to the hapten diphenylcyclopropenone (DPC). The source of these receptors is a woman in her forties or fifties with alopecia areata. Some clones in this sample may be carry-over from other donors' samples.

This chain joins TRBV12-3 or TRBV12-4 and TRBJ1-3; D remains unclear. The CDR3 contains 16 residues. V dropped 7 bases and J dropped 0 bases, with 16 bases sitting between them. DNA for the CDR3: TGTGCCAGCAACCCAATGTGGCCCCCCTCTGGAAACACCATATATTTT. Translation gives CASNPMWPPSGNTIYF.

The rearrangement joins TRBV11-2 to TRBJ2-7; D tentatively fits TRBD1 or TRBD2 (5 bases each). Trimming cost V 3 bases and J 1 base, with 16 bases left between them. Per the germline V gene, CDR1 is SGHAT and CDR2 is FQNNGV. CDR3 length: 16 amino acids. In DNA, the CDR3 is TGTGCCAGCAGCTTCCCGGGGCCACGAGGGTCCTACGAGCAGTACTTC. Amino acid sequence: CASSFPGPRGSYEQYF.

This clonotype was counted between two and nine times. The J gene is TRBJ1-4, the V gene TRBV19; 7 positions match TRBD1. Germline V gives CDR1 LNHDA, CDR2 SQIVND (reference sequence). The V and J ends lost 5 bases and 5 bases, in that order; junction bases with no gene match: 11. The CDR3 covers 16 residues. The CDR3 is CASSFLSGTANEKLFF. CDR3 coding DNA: TGTGCCAGTAGTTTTCTCTCCGGGACAGCCAATGAAAAACTGTTTTTT.

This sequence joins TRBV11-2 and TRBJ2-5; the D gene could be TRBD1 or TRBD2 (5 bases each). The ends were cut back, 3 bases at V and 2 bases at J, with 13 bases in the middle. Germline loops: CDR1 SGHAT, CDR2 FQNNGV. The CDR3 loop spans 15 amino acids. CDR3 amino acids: CASSFLLGEQETQYF. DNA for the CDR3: TGTGCCAGCAGCTTCCTGTTGGGGGAACAAGAGACCCAGTACTTC.

The CDR3: CASSETVGTTQYF. The CDR3 DNA sequence: TGCGCCAGCAGTGAGACCGTCGGGACAACCCAGTACTTC. This chain joins TRBV10-1 and TRBJ2-5; D perhaps matches TRBD1 (6 bases). V was clipped by 2 bases and J by 8 bases, with 12 bases between them. Germline V gene data show CDR1 as WNHNN and CDR2 as SYGVQD (reference sequence). The CDR3 is made up of 13 amino acids.

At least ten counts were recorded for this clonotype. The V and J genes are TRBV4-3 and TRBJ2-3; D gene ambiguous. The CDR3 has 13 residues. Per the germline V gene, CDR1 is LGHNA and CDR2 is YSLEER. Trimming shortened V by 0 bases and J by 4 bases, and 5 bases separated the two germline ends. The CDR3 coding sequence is TGCGCCAGCAGCCAAGATTCTGCAGATACGCAGTATTTT. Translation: CASSQDSADTQYF.

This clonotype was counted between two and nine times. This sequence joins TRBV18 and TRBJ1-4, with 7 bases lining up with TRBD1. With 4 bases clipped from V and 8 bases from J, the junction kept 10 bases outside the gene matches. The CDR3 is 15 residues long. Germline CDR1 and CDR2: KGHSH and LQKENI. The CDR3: CASSLPTGNTEKLFF. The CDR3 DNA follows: TGTGCCAGCTCACTCCCGACAGGGAATACGGAAAAACTGTTTTTT.

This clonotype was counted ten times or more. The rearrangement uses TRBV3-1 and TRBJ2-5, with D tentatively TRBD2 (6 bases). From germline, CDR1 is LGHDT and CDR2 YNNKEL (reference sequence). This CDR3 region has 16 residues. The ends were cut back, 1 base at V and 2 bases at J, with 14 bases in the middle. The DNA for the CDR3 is TGTGCCAGCAGCCAAGTTAAGACTAGGGGACAAGAGACCCAGTACTTC. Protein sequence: CASSQVKTRGQETQYF.

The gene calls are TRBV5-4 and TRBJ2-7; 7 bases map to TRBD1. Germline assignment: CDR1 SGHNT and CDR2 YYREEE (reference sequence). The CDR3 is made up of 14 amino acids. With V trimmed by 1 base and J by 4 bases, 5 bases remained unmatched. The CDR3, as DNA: TGTGCCAGCAGCTTGACAGGGGTAAGGTACGAGCAGTACTTC. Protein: CASSLTGVRYEQYF.

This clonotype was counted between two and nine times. The CDR3 sequence is CASSLGGSLAEAFF. The CDR3 DNA is TGTGCCAGCAGCTTAGGGGGCAGTTTAGCTGAAGCTTTCTTT. The V and J genes are TRBV11-2 and TRBJ1-1, with D possibly matching TRBD1 (5 bases). This CDR3 has 14 residues. V gave up 1 base and J gave up 6 bases, with 12 bases separating them. Germline CDR1 reads SGHAT; CDR2 reads FQNNGV.